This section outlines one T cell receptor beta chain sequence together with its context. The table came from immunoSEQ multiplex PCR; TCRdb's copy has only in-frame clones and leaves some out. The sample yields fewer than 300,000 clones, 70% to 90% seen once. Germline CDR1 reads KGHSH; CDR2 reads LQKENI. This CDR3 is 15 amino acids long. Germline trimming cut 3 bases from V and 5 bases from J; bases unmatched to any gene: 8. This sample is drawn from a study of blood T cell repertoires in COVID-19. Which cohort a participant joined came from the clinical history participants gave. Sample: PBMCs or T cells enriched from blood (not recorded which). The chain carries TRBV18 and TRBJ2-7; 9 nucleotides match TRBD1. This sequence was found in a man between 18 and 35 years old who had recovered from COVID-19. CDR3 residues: CASSPNRGPVDEQYF. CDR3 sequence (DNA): TGTGCCAGCTCACCCAACAGGGGGCCCGTCGACGAGCAGTACTTC.